A selection of T cell receptor beta chains follows, all from one sample in a study of cytomegalovirus exposure and HLA in healthy donors. Profiled with immunoSEQ multiplex PCR; TCRdb holds only in-frame clones, not every one. The sample gives about 190,000 clones, roughly 80% of which show up once; approximately 2.8% is in the top ten. The specimen was PBMCs. The receptors come from a woman aged 25 to 45 in good health and CMV-seropositive. Both conserved end residues are part of each CDR3. D genes are given only for firm matches. Where a row states a size, it is once, few, many or the class of an expanded clone; other rows omit it.

clone_size: NA; d_call: NA; j_call: TRBJ1-1; v_call: TRBV28; cdr3_aa: CASIPRGGPVNTEAFF; cdr3_nt: TGTGCCAGCATCCCTCGCGGGGGGCCCGTCAACACTGAAGCTTTCTTT
clone_size: NA; d_call: TRBD2; j_call: TRBJ2-7; v_call: TRBV7-9; cdr3_aa: CASSPRTSGTYGYEQYF; cdr3_nt: TGTGCCAGCAGCCCCCGGACTAGCGGGACGTACGGGTACGAGCAGTACTTC
clone_size: NA; d_call: TRBD2; j_call: TRBJ2-1; v_call: TRBV5-1; cdr3_aa: CASSWGLAGEYNEQFF; cdr3_nt: TGCGCCAGCAGCTGGGGACTAGCGGGAGAGTACAATGAGCAGTTCTTC
clone_size: once; d_call: NA; j_call: TRBJ1-3; v_call: TRBV25-1; cdr3_aa: CASSELGGAGNTIYF; cdr3_nt: TGTGCCAGCAGTGAACTAGGAGGCGCTGGAAACACCATATATTTT
clone_size: NA; d_call: TRBD1; j_call: TRBJ1-1; v_call: TRBV18; cdr3_aa: CASSPLKQGTPTEAFF; cdr3_nt: TGTGCCAGCTCACCACTAAAACAGGGGACCCCCACTGAAGCTTTCTTT
clone_size: NA; d_call: NA; j_call: TRBJ2-5; v_call: TRBV27; cdr3_aa: CASSLNPGGEETQYF; cdr3_nt: TGTGCCAGCAGTTTGAACCCCGGGGGAGAAGAGACCCAGTACTTC
clone_size: NA; d_call: NA; j_call: TRBJ1-1; v_call: TRBV6-1; cdr3_aa: CASRNREGGHTEAFF; cdr3_nt: TGTGCCAGCAGGAACAGGGAAGGAGGACACACTGAAGCTTTCTTT
clone_size: NA; d_call: TRBD2; j_call: TRBJ2-7; v_call: TRBV2; cdr3_aa: CASRGLAGAYEQYF; cdr3_nt: TGTGCCAGCAGGGGACTAGCGGGAGCCTACGAGCAGTACTTC
clone_size: once; d_call: TRBD2; j_call: TRBJ2-2; v_call: TRBV15; cdr3_aa: CATSRDHASGRSGELFF; cdr3_nt: TGTGCCACCAGCAGAGATCACGCTAGCGGGAGATCCGGGGAGCTGTTTTTT
clone_size: NA; d_call: NA; j_call: TRBJ2-2; v_call: TRBV5-4; cdr3_aa: CASSLDGRGAGELFF; cdr3_nt: TGTGCCAGCAGCTTGGACGGGAGAGGGGCCGGGGAGCTGTTTTTT
clone_size: few; d_call: NA; j_call: TRBJ2-5; v_call: TRBV2; cdr3_aa: CASRDRRPLQETQYF; cdr3_nt: TGTGCCAGCAGAGACAGGCGACCCCTCCAAGAGACCCAGTACTTC
clone_size: NA; d_call: TRBD1; j_call: TRBJ1-2; v_call: TRBV28; cdr3_aa: CASRGQGEAYGYTF; cdr3_nt: TGTGCCAGCAGGGGACAGGGGGAAGCCTATGGCTACACCTTC